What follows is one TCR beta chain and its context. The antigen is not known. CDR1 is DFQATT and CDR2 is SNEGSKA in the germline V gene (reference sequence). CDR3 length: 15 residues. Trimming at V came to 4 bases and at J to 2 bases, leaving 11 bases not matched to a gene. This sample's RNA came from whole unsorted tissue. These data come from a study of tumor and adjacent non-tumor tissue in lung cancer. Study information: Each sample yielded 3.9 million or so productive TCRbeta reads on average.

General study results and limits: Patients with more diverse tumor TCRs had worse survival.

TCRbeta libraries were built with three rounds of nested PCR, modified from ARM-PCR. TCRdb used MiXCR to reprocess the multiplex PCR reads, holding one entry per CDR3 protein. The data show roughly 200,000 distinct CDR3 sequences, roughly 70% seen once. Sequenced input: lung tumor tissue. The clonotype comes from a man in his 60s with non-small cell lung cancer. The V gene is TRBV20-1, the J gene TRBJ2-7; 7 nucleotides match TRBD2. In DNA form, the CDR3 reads TGCAGTGCTATGGGGACTAACGGAGATACCTACGAGCAGTACTTC. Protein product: CSAMGTNGDTYEQYF.